The next 26 T cell receptor beta chains were all read from a single sample in a study of shared clonotypes between healthy human individuals. The table came from immunoSEQ multiplex PCR; TCRdb's copy has only in-frame clones and leaves some out. The sample includes approximately 1.4 million clones, 95% to 99% seen only once; the top ten take around 0.45%. The sequencing sample was made of naive CD4+ T cells sorted from blood. Subset given: CD45RA+ positively selected. The receptor source for this set is a man aged 25-45 years in good health.

This clone was observed once. V is TRBV5-4 and J is TRBJ2-7; 7 positions match TRBD1. The V gene end was trimmed by 0 bases and the J gene end by 9 bases; junction bases not matched to a gene: 9. The germline gives CDR1 SGHNT, CDR2 YYREEE (reference sequence). This CDR3 region has 14 residues. CDR3 sequence (DNA): TGTGCCAGCAGCTTGGGACAGGGACGCCAGGCGCAGTACTTC. It is translated as CASSLGQGRQAQYF. The full variable domain, completed using reference TRBV5-4 and TRBJ2-7, is ETGVTQSPTHLIKTRGQQVTLRCSSQSGHNTVSWYQQALGQGPQFIFQYYREEENGRGNFPPRFSGLQFPNYSSELNVNALELDDSALYLCASSLGQGRQAQYFGPGTRLTVT.

This chain connects TRBV10-2 to TRBJ2-1; D perhaps matches TRBD1 (5 bases). CDR3 length equals 13 residues. V gave up 6 bases and J gave up 2 bases, with 8 bases separating them. CDR1 and CDR2 (germline): WSHSY, SAAADI. The CDR3, as DNA: TGCGCCAGCAGAGAACAGGCCTACAATGAGCAGTTCTTC. Its translation: CASREQAYNEQFF.

The V gene is TRBV9, the J gene TRBJ1-5; 9 nucleotides agree with TRBD1. Germline CDR1 reads SGDLS; CDR2 reads YYNGEE. The CDR3 has 15 residues. V gave up 4 bases and J gave up 2 bases; unmatched junction bases: 4. As DNA, the CDR3 is TGTGCCAGCAGCACCGGGACAGGGCGCAATCAGCCCCAGCATTTT. It yields the protein CASSTGTGRNQPQHF.

The chain combines TRBV5-1 with TRBJ2-2, with D possibly TRBD2 on 5 matching bases. This CDR3 has 13 amino acids. Trimming removed 4 bases from V and 7 bases from J, with 11 bases in between. The germline V gene encodes CDR1 SGHRS and CDR2 YFSETQ. Here the CDR3 reads CASSQEVNGELFF. The CDR3 region has the DNA TGCGCCAGCAGCCAGGAGGTTAACGGGGAGCTGTTTTTT.

The V and J genes are TRBV11-2 and TRBJ2-1; 13 bases line up with TRBD2. Germline V CDR1 and CDR2: SGHAT, FQNNGV. Losses at the gene ends were 0 bases for V and 7 bases for J; bases not matched to a gene: 0. The CDR3 runs to 15 residues. The CDR3 loop reads CASSLELAGGNEQFF. CDR3 nucleotides: TGTGCCAGCAGCTTAGAACTAGCGGGAGGGAATGAGCAGTTCTTC.

The V gene is TRBV2, the J gene TRBJ2-7; D gene unclear. Looked up from germline, CDR1 is SNHLY and CDR2 is FYNNEI. Trimming removed 8 bases from V and 3 bases from J, with 8 bases in between. The CDR3 sequence is 11 residues long. The CDR3 DNA is TGTGCCAGCCACGGTTACTACGAGCAGTACTTC. Translation: CASHGYYEQYF.

Only one count was recorded for this clone. The chain combines TRBV18 with TRBJ1-3; the D gene is possibly TRBD1 (6 bases). CDR1 is KGHSH and CDR2 is LQKENI in the germline V gene. This CDR3 is built from 15 residues. The V end was cut by 2 bases, the J end by 0 bases, with 8 bases between. CDR3: CASSPRQVSGNTIYF. In DNA form, the CDR3 reads TGTGCCAGCTCACCAAGACAGGTCTCTGGAAACACCATATATTTT.

The chain joins TRBV5-1 to TRBJ2-7; the match to TRBD1 covers 11 bases. The V and J ends lost 4 bases and 0 bases, in that order; junction bases with no gene match: 6. The CDR3 extends over 16 amino acids. From germline, CDR1 is SGHRS and CDR2 YFSETQ. The DNA for the CDR3 is TGCGCCAGCAGCCGGACCGGGACAGGGGGCTCCTACGAGCAGTACTTC. It specifies CASSRTGTGGSYEQYF.

The chain carries TRBV30 and TRBJ2-3; possible D gene TRBD1, 6 bases. The V end was cut by 2 bases, the J end by 2 bases, with 11 bases between. This CDR3 is built from 14 residues. Germline CDR1 reads GTSNPN; CDR2 reads SVGIG (reference sequence). The CDR3 is CAWSTGGSTDTQYF. For the CDR3, the DNA is TGTGCCTGGAGTACTGGGGGCTCCACAGATACGCAGTATTTT.

Comment on this clone: One end of the junction does not line up with germline, which may come from a read error. The chain couples TRBV7-7 to TRBJ2-5; 7 positions match TRBD1. Per germline, CDR1 SSHAT and CDR2 FNYEAQ (reference sequence). The CDR3 is 14 residues long. The DNA of the CDR3 is TGTGCTAGCAGCTTTAATCTACAGGGGGAGACCCAGTACTTC. As protein: CASSFNLQGETQYF.

The chain couples TRBV14 to TRBJ2-7; D is unclear. The length of the CDR3 is 13 residues. Per germline, CDR1 SGHDN and CDR2 FVKESK. The V end lost 1 base, the J end lost 3 bases, and 7 bases lay between the germline ends. The CDR3 region has the DNA TGTGCCAGCAGCCAAGTATTCCACTACGAGCAGTACTTC. Amino acids: CASSQVFHYEQYF.

J is TRBJ1-2 and V is TRBV9, with D maybe TRBD1 (5 bases). The CDR3 contains 14 residues. The V end was cut by 2 bases, the J end by 6 bases, with 14 bases between. CDR1 and CDR2 from the germline V gene are SGDLS and YYNGEE. In DNA form, the CDR3 reads TGTGCCAGCAGCGTCGGTTCCCGGGGGGATGGCTACACCTTC. Protein product: CASSVGSRGDGYTF.

In DNA form, the CDR3 reads TGTGCCAGCAGCTTAGCTGAGGGAGCAAGGACAGATACGCAGTATTTT. This gives the protein CASSLAEGARTDTQYF. The chain couples TRBV7-9 to TRBJ2-3; TRBD2 is a possible D gene (5 bases). Trimming shortened V by 0 bases and J by 3 bases, and 13 bases separated the two germline ends. The CDR3 consists of 16 residues. CDR1 SEHNR and CDR2 FQNEAQ come from the germline V gene (reference sequence).

The CDR3 bases are TGCGCCAGCAGCCCGTCTAGCGGGATAGCAGAGACCCAGTACTTC. Protein sequence: CASSPSSGIAETQYF. The chain carries TRBV5-1 and TRBJ2-5; TRBD2 matches at 9 bases. The CDR3 consists of 15 residues. The ends lost 4 bases at V and 4 bases at J; junction bases unmatched: 8. Looked up from germline, CDR1 is SGHRS and CDR2 is YFSETQ.

The chain joins TRBV2 to TRBJ2-1; 7 bases match TRBD1. Germline V gene sequence: CDR1 SNHLY, CDR2 FYNNEI. V was pared by 4 bases and J by 0 bases, with 6 bases of the junction left unmatched. The CDR3 spans 16 residues. The CDR3 coding sequence is TGTGCCAGCAGTGCGAGACAGGGAACCTCCTACAATGAGCAGTTCTTC. It encodes CASSARQGTSYNEQFF. The entire variable domain, with the rest obtained from reference TRBV2 and TRBJ2-1, is as follows: EPEVTQTPSHQVTQMGQEVILRCVPISNHLYFYWYRQILGQKVEFLVSFYNNEISEKSEIFDDQFSVERPDGSNFTLKIRSTKLEDSAMYFCASSARQGTSYNEQFFGPGTRLTVL.

This chain joins TRBV5-4 and TRBJ2-7, with a tentative D call TRBD2 (5 bases). The ends were cut back, 3 bases at V and 1 base at J, with 8 bases in the middle. Per germline, CDR1 SGHNT and CDR2 YYREEE (reference sequence). The CDR3 extends over 13 amino acids. CDR3 residues: CASSSTRSYEQYF. The CDR3 nucleotides read TGTGCCAGCAGCTCTACTAGATCCTACGAGCAGTACTTC. Based on the CDR3 plus reference TRBV5-4 and TRBJ2-7, the full variable domain is ETGVTQSPTHLIKTRGQQVTLRCSSQSGHNTVSWYQQALGQGPQFIFQYYREEENGRGNFPPRFSGLQFPNYSSELNVNALELDDSALYLCASSSTRSYEQYFGPGTRLTVT.

This rearrangement joins TRBV28 to TRBJ1-5; 7 bases are a match to TRBD1. CDR3 length: 13 residues. CDR1 is MDHEN and CDR2 is SYDVKM in the germline V gene. Unmatched junction bases numbered 2, after V lost 8 bases and J lost 1 base. CDR3 DNA sequence: TGTGCCAGCGTCAGGGGGAGCAATCAGCCCCAGCATTTT. Protein sequence: CASVRGSNQPQHF.

The J gene is TRBJ2-7, the V gene TRBV29-1; the D is unclear. CDR3 length: 12 amino acids. The germline V gene encodes CDR1 SQVTM and CDR2 ANQGSEA. Trimming took off 5 bases at V and 2 bases at J, with 10 bases between the two ends. The CDR3 sequence: CSVWTDAYEQYF. CDR3 coding DNA: TGCAGCGTTTGGACGGACGCCTACGAGCAGTACTTC.

The CDR3 DNA reads TGTGCCAGCAGTTTCAGGGGTGCTCAGCCCCAGCATTTT. Its translation is CASSFRGAQPQHF. The chain couples TRBV27 to TRBJ1-5; a possible D gene is TRBD1 (6 bases). The V gene's germline CDR1 is MNHEY and CDR2 SMNVEV (reference sequence). V was trimmed by 3 bases and J by 6 bases, leaving 9 bases between them. This CDR3 has 13 residues.

V and J are TRBV7-9 and TRBJ1-3, with D perhaps matching TRBD1 (5 bases). With 2 bases removed from V and 5 bases from J, the gap between germline ends came to 16 bases. The V gene's germline CDR1 is SEHNR and CDR2 FQNEAQ (reference sequence). There are 16 residues in the CDR3. CDR3 coding DNA: TGTGCCAGCAGCTTATGGGGCAGGGCGAGGAGAAACACCATATATTTT. This encodes CASSLWGRARRNTIYF.

V is TRBV30 and J is TRBJ1-2; no clear D gene. With 0 bases removed from V and 4 bases from J, the gap between germline ends came to 12 bases. CDR3 length equals 14 residues. Germline values: CDR1 GTSNPN, CDR2 SVGIG (reference sequence). This CDR3 is CAWSVSFRAYGYTF. As DNA, the CDR3 is TGTGCCTGGAGTGTATCCTTTAGGGCCTATGGCTACACCTTC.

J is TRBJ1-1 and V is TRBV19; the match to TRBD1 covers 9 bases. This CDR3 has 14 amino acids. Germline CDR1 and CDR2: LNHDA and SQIVND (reference sequence). Germline trimming cut 5 bases from V and 4 bases from J; bases unmatched to any gene: 5. Here the CDR3 reads CASSPRDRVTEAFF. The CDR3 nucleotides read TGTGCCAGTAGTCCTCGGGACAGGGTCACTGAAGCTTTCTTT.

The V and J genes are TRBV29-1 and TRBJ1-1, with 11 bases that match TRBD1. This CDR3 has 13 residues. The V gene end was trimmed by 7 bases and the J gene end by 5 bases; junction bases not matched to a gene: 6. Germline V gene lookup returns CDR1 SQVTM and CDR2 ANQGSEA. CDR3 sequence: CSGRTGGQTEAFF. The CDR3 bases are TGCAGCGGACGGACAGGGGGCCAAACTGAAGCTTTCTTT.

As regards this clone: Since a much larger clone is just one base distant, this may be a read error. Other DNA sequences in this sample translate to the same CDR3. The chain employs TRBV27 and TRBJ2-3; D not certain. V dropped 2 bases and J dropped 1 base, with 4 bases sitting between them. Germline-derived CDR1 and CDR2 are MNHEY and SMNVEV (reference sequence). The CDR3 is made up of 13 amino acids. The CDR3 loop reads CASSLMGTDTQYF. CDR3 bases: TGTGCCAGCAGTTTAATGGGCACAGATACGCAGTATTTT.

This chain links TRBV11-2 with TRBJ1-2; 7 nucleotides align to TRBD1. This CDR3 region has 14 residues. Germline trimming cut 4 bases from V and 7 bases from J; bases unmatched to any gene: 9. Germline-derived CDR1 and CDR2 are SGHAT and FQNNGV. This chain's CDR3 is CASSSPRGPGGYTF. CDR3 nucleotides: TGTGCCAGCAGCTCCCCGAGGGGGCCCGGTGGCTACACCTTC. Variable domain in full (rest from reference TRBV11-2 and TRBJ1-2): EAGVAQSPRYKIIEKRQSVAFWCNPISGHATLYWYQQILGQGPKLLIQFQNNGVVDDSQLPKDRFSAERLKGVDSTLKIQPAKLEDSAVYLCASSSPRGPGGYTFGSGTRLTVV.

V is TRBV10-1 and J is TRBJ2-1, with 9 bases aligning to TRBD2. This CDR3 has 16 amino acids. Germline CDR1 and CDR2: WNHNN and SYGVQD (reference sequence). The junction had 9 bases not matched to a gene; V was cut back by 9 bases and J by 0 bases. In nucleotides, the CDR3 is TGCGCCAGGAATAATAGCGGGAGTGACTCCTACAATGAGCAGTTCTTC. Residues: CARNNSGSDSYNEQFF.